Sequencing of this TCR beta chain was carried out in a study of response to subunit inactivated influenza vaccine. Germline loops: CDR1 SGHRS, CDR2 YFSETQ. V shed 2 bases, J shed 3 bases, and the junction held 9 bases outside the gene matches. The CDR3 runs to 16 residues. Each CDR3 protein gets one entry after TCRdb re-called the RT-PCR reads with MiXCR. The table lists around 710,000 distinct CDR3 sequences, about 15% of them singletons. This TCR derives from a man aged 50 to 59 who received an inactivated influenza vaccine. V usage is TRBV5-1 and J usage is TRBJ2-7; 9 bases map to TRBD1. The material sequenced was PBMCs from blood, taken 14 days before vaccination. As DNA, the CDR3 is TGCGCCAGCAGCTTCCAACAGGGGGCGAGTATCTACGAGCAGTACTTC. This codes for CASSFQQGASIYEQYF.